Below, one TCR beta chain is given with its context. The data belong to a study of OX40 agonist ivuxolimab in advanced cancers. Study at large: Age averaged about 66 years (range roughly 23 to 80), and around 87% were male. Allowance was made for prior anti-PD-1, anti-PD-L1 or anti-CTLA-4 therapy, and approximately 40% had some.

Only in-frame clones appear in the TCRdb table, and some are missing; sequencing was by immunoSEQ multiplex PCR. The profile covers 60,000 or so clones, with 65% to 90% appearing a single time and 2.4% taken by the ten largest. A history of autoimmune disease or systemic immunosuppression excluded patients. The source was CD4+ or CD8+ T cells sorted from blood, collected in a trial of the OX40 agonist ivuxolimab. The clonotype comes from an adult with an advanced solid tumor such as melanoma, head and neck, liver or kidney cancer.

CDR3 region: CASSLNRASNTGELFF. Here the CDR3 DNA reads TGTGCCAGCAGCTTAAACAGGGCCTCTAACACCGGGGAGCTGTTTTTT. This rearrangement joins TRBV7-3 to TRBJ2-2, with D possibly matching TRBD1 (6 bases). The CDR3 contains 16 residues. CDR1 and CDR2 (germline): SGHTA, FQGTGA. Deletions cut 1 base from V and 2 bases from J, with 11 bases between. The full variable domain, its missing parts supplied by reference TRBV7-3 and TRBJ2-2, is GAGVSQTPSNKVTEKGKYVELRCDPISGHTALYWYRQSLGQGPEFLIYFQGTGAADDSGLPNDRFFAVRPEGSVSTLKIQRTERGDSAVYLCASSLNRASNTGELFFGEGSRLTVL.